Below are 22 T cell receptor beta chains sequenced from a single sample in a study of cytomegalovirus exposure and HLA in healthy donors. The study ran its PCR with 60 Vbeta and 13 Jbeta primers. TCRdb's table, derived via immunoSEQ multiplex PCR, lists solely in-frame clones and lacks some. The sample has about 160,000 clones, 65% to 90% seen once. Sequenced sample: PBMCs. The receptors derive from a young woman in good health and CMV-seronegative.

The chain links TRBV7-8 to TRBJ2-2; the match to TRBD1 covers 12 bases. The germline gives CDR1 SGHVS, CDR2 FQNEAQ. The J segment lost 7 bases and the V segment lost 6 bases, leaving 9 bases of the junction unmatched. The CDR3 is 16 amino acids. The CDR3 region has the DNA TGTGCCAGCAGACCCGGGACAGGGGGCGCCGGCGGGGAGCTGTTTTTT. This encodes CASRPGTGGAGGELFF. Together with reference TRBV7-8 and TRBJ2-2, the CDR3 gives the full variable domain: GAGVSQSPRYKVAKRGQDVALRCDPISGHVSLFWYQQALGQGPEFLTYFQNEAQLDKSGLPSDRFFAERPEGSVSTLKIQRTQQEDSAVYLCASRPGTGGAGGELFFGEGSRLTVL.

This clone appeared a single time. The chain carries TRBV11-1 and TRBJ1-2; 7 nucleotides line up with TRBD1. Germline-derived CDR1 and CDR2 are SGHAT and FQDESV (reference sequence). CDR3 length equals 13 residues. V lost 3 bases and J lost 6; bases outside the gene matches: 4. CDR3 coding DNA: TGTGCCAGCAGCTTCCGGGACAGCAATGGCTACACCTTC. Amino acid sequence: CASSFRDSNGYTF.

Notes on this clone: Without the conserved terminal phenylalanine or tryptophan, this CDR3 likely stems from a read error. This chain joins TRBV25-1 and TRBJ2-7; 8 nucleotides match TRBD2. J was trimmed by 3 bases and V by 3 bases; bases with no gene match: 1. CDR3 length: 13 residues. CDR1 and CDR2 from the germline V gene are MGHDK and SYGVNS. CDR3 sequence (DNA): TGTGCCAGCAGTGAGGGACTAGTCTACGAGCAGTACCTC. As protein: CASSEGLVYEQYL.

This chain connects TRBV6-4 to TRBJ1-6; D uncertain. The CDR3 loop spans 14 amino acids. Germline CDR1 and CDR2: MRHNA and SNTAGT. The V end lost 7 bases, the J end lost 10 bases, and 17 bases lay between the germline ends. The CDR3 sequence is CASKLFAGPSPLHF. CDR3 bases: TGTGCCAGCAAACTTTTTGCAGGTCCCTCACCCCTCCACTTT.

The chain employs TRBV7-2 and TRBJ2-5; possibly TRBD2 for D (6 bases). Trimming took 0 bases from V and 2 from J, leaving 13 bases between them. Germline lookup yields CDR1 SGHTA and CDR2 FQGNSA. The CDR3 is made up of 16 amino acids. The CDR3 reads CASSLAGDFNQETQYF. CDR3 nucleotide sequence: TGTGCCAGCAGCTTAGCTGGGGACTTTAATCAAGAGACCCAGTACTTC.

In its sample, this clone was seen a few times. The rearrangement uses TRBV13 and TRBJ2-2; TRBD2 matches 13 bases. V lost 6 bases, J lost 7 bases, and 5 bases stayed unmatched. From germline, CDR1 is PRHDT and CDR2 FYEKMQ (reference sequence). This CDR3 contains 15 residues. CDR3 sequence reads: CASSAGTSGVGELFF. CDR3 nucleotide sequence: TGTGCCAGCAGTGCCGGGACTAGCGGGGTCGGGGAGCTGTTTTTT.

The CDR3 bases are TGTGCCAGTAGCCTACCCGGGACAGGGGTTCTTCGAGGCTACACCTTC. It is translated as CASSLPGTGVLRGYTF. V gene TRBV19 combines with J gene TRBJ1-2; 10 bases fit TRBD1. The V and J ends lost 6 bases and 8 bases, in that order; junction bases with no gene match: 15. Germline CDR1 and CDR2: LNHDA and SQIVND (reference sequence). The CDR3 runs to 16 residues.

This sequence joins TRBV30 and TRBJ1-2, with TRBD1 as a possible D gene (6 bases). V lost 8 bases, J lost 7 bases, and 20 bases lay in between. Germline values: CDR1 GTSNPN, CDR2 SVGIG (reference sequence). The CDR3 is 13 residues long. Written as DNA, the CDR3 is TGTGCCACCTCGGCGGCAGGGGTGGTTGGCTACACCTTC. Protein sequence: CATSAAGVVGYTF. Combining the CDR3 with reference TRBV30 and TRBJ1-2 gives the whole variable domain SQTIHQWPATLVQPVGSPLSLECTVEGTSNPNLYWYRQAAGRGLQLLFYSVGIGQISSEVPQNLSASRPQDRQFILSSKKLLLSDSGFYLCATSAAGVVGYTFGSGTRLTVV.

V is TRBV19 and J is TRBJ2-3, with D perhaps matching TRBD1 (6 bases). There are 16 residues in the CDR3. The ends were cut back, 8 bases at V and 3 bases at J, with 21 bases in the middle. The germline V gene encodes CDR1 LNHDA and CDR2 SQIVND (reference sequence). CDR3 DNA sequence: TGTGCCAGTCCCCCCAGGGGAAGAGGTGGAACAGATACGCAGTATTTT. Encoded protein: CASPPRGRGGTDTQYF.

In the case of this clone: At one of its ends the junction is not consistent with the germline gene, which may arise from a read error. The gene calls are TRBV7-9 and TRBJ2-7; 7 positions match TRBD2. CDR1 is SEHNR, CDR2 FQNEAQ, per germline (reference sequence). The CDR3 extends over 13 amino acids. CDR3 region: CSSSQATGGEQYF. CDR3 DNA sequence: TGTTCCAGCAGCCAAGCTACGGGAGGCGAGCAGTACTTC.

This rearrangement joins TRBV11-2 to TRBJ2-5; 9 bases line up with TRBD1. CDR1 and CDR2 from the germline V gene are SGHAT and FQNNGV. Losses at the gene ends were 3 bases for V and 9 bases for J; bases not matched to a gene: 14. This CDR3 contains 16 residues. The CDR3: CASSLGQGLALRSQYF. CDR3 DNA: TGTGCCAGCAGCTTGGGACAGGGCCTCGCTCTGAGGTCCCAGTACTTC.

This sequence joins TRBV13 and TRBJ2-7; 9 bases line up with TRBD1. CDR1 and CDR2 (germline): PRHDT, FYEKMQ (reference sequence). This CDR3 is 15 amino acids long. The ends lost 5 bases at V and 3 bases at J; junction bases unmatched: 8. CDR3 sequence (DNA): TGTGCCAGCAGCGTCTTAACGGGACAGGGCTACGAGCAGTACTTC. Encoded protein: CASSVLTGQGYEQYF.

V is TRBV4-2 and J is TRBJ2-7, with 11 positions matching TRBD2. This CDR3 is 15 amino acids long. V lost 6 bases, J lost 2 bases, and 6 bases stayed unmatched. CDR1 and CDR2 from the germline V gene are LGHNA and YNFKEQ. DNA of the CDR3: TGTGCCAGCAGTAAGATAGCGGGAGGGGCCTACGAGCAGTACTTC. It translates to CASSKIAGGAYEQYF.

The chain uses TRBV14 and TRBJ2-7, with TRBD1 identical over 7 bases. The ends lost 6 bases at V and 3 bases at J; junction bases unmatched: 5. Germline V gene lookup returns CDR1 SGHDN and CDR2 FVKESK. The length of the CDR3 is 13 residues. CDR3 DNA: TGTGCCAGCAGGGACAGGTACAACTACGAGCAGTACTTC. Translating it yields CASRDRYNYEQYF.

Remarks on this clone: This same CDR3 is encoded by further DNA sequences in the sample. The chain combines TRBV28 with TRBJ1-2, with 9 bases aligning to TRBD1. The junction had 6 bases not matched to a gene; V was cut back by 8 bases and J by 5 bases. The germline gives CDR1 MDHEN, CDR2 SYDVKM. The CDR3 has 13 amino acids. The CDR3 region is CASRPGQGYGYTF. For the CDR3, the DNA is TGTGCCAGCCGACCGGGACAGGGTTATGGCTACACCTTC.

This rearrangement joins TRBV28 to TRBJ1-3; perhaps TRBD1 as D (5 bases). Germline assignment: CDR1 MDHEN and CDR2 SYDVKM. V gave up 7 bases and J gave up 0 bases, with 13 bases separating them. The CDR3 consists of 15 residues. The CDR3 here is CASTGTGGSGNTIYF. CDR3 coding DNA: TGTGCCAGCACTGGGACGGGGGGCTCTGGAAACACCATATATTTT.

V usage is TRBV4-1 and J usage is TRBJ2-1, with 9 bases lining up with TRBD2. The CDR3 is 17 amino acids. V lost 0 bases to trimming and J lost 0 bases; unmatched junction nucleotides: 3. Germline V gene data show CDR1 as MGHRA and CDR2 as YSYEKL. As DNA, the CDR3 is TGCGCCAGCAGCCAAGATGCGGGAGGGATCTCCTACAATGAGCAGTTCTTC. Its protein is CASSQDAGGISYNEQFF.

This clone was detected only once. The J gene is TRBJ2-5, the V gene TRBV19; 8 bases agree with TRBD1. The length of the CDR3 is 15 residues. V shed 3 bases, J shed 5 bases, and the junction held 8 bases outside the gene matches. CDR1 and CDR2 (germline): LNHDA, SQIVND (reference sequence). The chain's CDR3 is CASSIPGGSKETQYF. The CDR3 DNA follows: TGTGCCAGTAGTATTCCAGGGGGCAGCAAGGAGACCCAGTACTTC.

The rearrangement uses TRBV28 and TRBJ2-7, with D perhaps TRBD1 (7 bases). V was shortened by 4 bases and J by 3 bases, with 13 bases between the two germline ends. CDR1 and CDR2 from the germline V gene are MDHEN and SYDVKM. The CDR3 has 14 amino acids. The CDR3 DNA reads as TGTGCCAGCAGTTCGGCCCAGGGGGGCTACGAGCAGTACTTC. Translated, it gives CASSSAQGGYEQYF.

The chain couples TRBV6-5 to TRBJ2-7, with 9 positions matching TRBD2. V dropped 4 bases and J dropped 4; count of bases not matched to a gene: 11. The length of the CDR3 is 16 residues. Per germline, CDR1 MNHEY and CDR2 SVGAGI. CDR3: CASSSRGGGIEYEQYF. CDR3 coding DNA: TGTGCCAGCAGTTCGCGCGGGGGGGGGATAGAGTACGAGCAGTACTTC.

This chain links TRBV7-9 with TRBJ2-4; TRBD2 is a possible D gene (5 bases). The CDR3 has 15 residues. Trimming removed 5 bases from V and 6 bases from J, with 17 bases in between. Germline CDR1 SEHNR, CDR2 FQNEAQ (reference sequence). The CDR3 DNA is TGTGCCAGCAGCCCAGGTCGGGGAGTAGGAAACATTCAGTACTTC. Translating it yields CASSPGRGVGNIQYF. The whole variable domain, filled in from reference TRBV7-9 and TRBJ2-4, reads DTGVSQNPRHKITKRGQNVTFRCDPISEHNRLYWYRQTLGQGPEFLTYFQNEAQLEKSRLLSDRFSAERPKGSFSTLEIQRTEQGDSAMYLCASSPGRGVGNIQYFGAGTRLSVL.

The chain joins TRBV10-3 to TRBJ1-1; D not certain. Germline CDR1 and CDR2: ENHRY and SYGVKD. The V end lost 2 bases, the J end lost 6 bases, and 13 bases lay between the germline ends. This CDR3 contains 14 residues. CDR3 in DNA: TGTGCCATCAGTGAGCCTGGGGAGAGGGCTGAAGCTTTCTTT. This sequence encodes CAISEPGERAEAFF.